This T cell receptor (beta chain) emerged from a study of technical replicates of blood from several donors (dated by TCRdb to 2015 to 2018). From the germline V gene, CDR1 is SGHTA and CDR2 is FQGTGA. Inclusive of the bounding cysteine and phenylalanine, the CDR3 is 15 residues long. Of all the DNA, just the CDR3 is kept, 45 bases in frame from base 1. From V the trimming removes 1 base and from J it removes 4 bases, while the gene matches leave 5 bases of the junction unaccounted for. On this clone itself: Its specific antigen is unknown. No much larger clonotype is one base removed from it; base qualities were not supplied.

The library was obtained by the immunoSEQ multiplex PCR assay. The clones in this table, taken by TCRdb from immuneACCESS, are in-frame only. Not every clone is retained; where verified, under half of the shortfall comes from an unresolved V gene, and the cause of the rest is unknown. Present in this sample are 80,000 to 85,000 clones, roughly 90% of which were seen just once. The top ten clonotypes cover under 0.5% of the sample. This receptor chain uses TRBV7-3 and TRBJ1-1, with 8 bases aligning to TRBD1. The sequence was obtained from a human donor in good health. Sequenced input: T cells isolated from PBMCs. The DNA sequence follows: TGTGCCAGCAGCTTAAGTCCAGGGGGCCTCACTGAAGCTTTCTTT. It is translated as CASSLSPGGLTEAFF. When the CDR3 is completed using the reference TRBV7-3 and TRBJ1-1 genes on either side, the full variable domain is GAGVSQTPSNKVTEKGKYVELRCDPISGHTALYWYRQSLGQGPEFLIYFQGTGAADDSGLPNDRFFAVRPEGSVSTLKIQRTERGDSAVYLCASSLSPGGLTEAFFGQGTRLTVV.